This T cell receptor beta chain was identified in a study of blood T cell repertoires in COVID-19. Study context: From the United States, Italy and Spain came samples of acute and convalescent COVID-19. Sources were T cells, B-cell-depleted T cells, or PBMCs; the material itself was cDNA or gDNA.

CDR3 length: 15 amino acids. Trimming pared 4 bases from V and 4 bases from J, leaving 15 bases between. In Cohort 3, a recovered donor had either two negative PCRs, clearance, or symptom resolution. TCRdb keeps only in-frame clones here, not all; method: immunoSEQ multiplex PCR. This table has nearly 200,000 clones, roughly four fifths appearing once. Sequencing was performed on PBMCs or T cells enriched from blood (not recorded which). The origin of this receptor is a middle-aged man who had recovered from COVID-19. The chain is built from TRBV5-3 and TRBJ2-4; D perhaps matches TRBD1 (6 bases). TRBV5-3 is an ORF; its function is uncertain. CDR3 DNA: TGTGCCAGAAGCAGCGACAACAGGGAGAAAAACATTCAGTACTTC. Translation gives CARSSDNREKNIQYF.